Below, 6 T cell receptor beta chains from the same sample are listed, as sequenced in a study of chemoradiotherapy in HPV16-positive cancers. The protocol was immunoSEQ multiplex PCR, while the TCRdb copy is restricted to in-frame clones and leaves out a portion. This table holds more than 9,000 clones, roughly 81% found once. The sample was collected from a patient who underwent chemoradiotherapy. The receptor source for this set is a human donor with HPV-associated anogenital cancer.

There are a few counts of this clone. The V gene is TRBV19, the J gene TRBJ1-6, with D maybe TRBD1 (5 bases). V dropped 8 bases and J dropped 7 bases, with 18 bases sitting between them. CDR3 length: 15 amino acids. CDR1 is LNHDA and CDR2 is SQIVND in the germline V gene (reference sequence). In nucleotides, the CDR3 is TGTGCCAGTGGGGGAGTTGGGAACACAAATTCACCCCTCCACTTT. Protein sequence: CASGGVGNTNSPLHF.

The chain recombines TRBV30 with TRBJ1-5; possibly TRBD1 for D (6 bases). Trimming removed 5 bases from V and 7 bases from J, with 15 bases in between. CDR1 and CDR2 (germline): GTSNPN, SVGIG (reference sequence). The CDR3 extends over 13 amino acids. The CDR3 region has the DNA TGTGCCTGGGCGCTTGGGGGCCACCAGCCCCAGCATTTT. Translating it yields CAWALGGHQPQHF. Supplemented by reference TRBV30 and TRBJ1-5, the full variable domain reads SQTIHQWPATLVQPVGSPLSLECTVEGTSNPNLYWYRQAAGRGLQLLFYSVGIGQISSEVPQNLSASRPQDRQFILSSKKLLLSDSGFYLCAWALGGHQPQHFGDGTRLSIL.

V usage is TRBV7-9 and J usage is TRBJ1-4, with 7 bases matching TRBD1. Trimming at V came to 2 bases and at J to 8 bases, leaving 11 bases not matched to a gene. CDR1 is SEHNR and CDR2 is FQNEAQ in the germline V gene (reference sequence). There are 16 residues in the CDR3. Written as DNA, the CDR3 is TGTGCCAGCAGCTTACTTACCGGGACAGTGACCGAAAAACTGTTTTTT. Residues: CASSLLTGTVTEKLFF.

The chain couples TRBV28 to TRBJ1-6; D might be TRBD1 (6 bases). The germline CDR1 and CDR2 sequences are MDHEN and SYDVKM. The CDR3 is made up of 18 amino acids. Trimming pared 6 bases from V and 0 bases from J, leaving 18 bases between. CDR3 region: CASSPVGATSSYNSPLHF. The CDR3 DNA sequence: TGTGCCAGCAGCCCTGTGGGGGCGACCAGCTCCTATAATTCACCCCTCCACTTT.

The rearrangement links TRBV19 to TRBJ2-5, with 10 bases that match TRBD2. CDR3 length equals 15 residues. Germline V lookup: CDR1 LNHDA, CDR2 SQIVND (reference sequence). The V segment lost 5 bases and the J segment 2 bases; nucleotides outside the gene matches: 5. CDR3 in DNA: TGTGCCAGTAGTGGGCTAGCGGGGGTGCAAGAGACCCAGTACTTC. The encoded protein is CASSGLAGVQETQYF.

This sequence joins TRBV2 and TRBJ2-3; 12 positions agree with TRBD2. Trimming removed 6 bases from V and 2 bases from J; junction bases left unmatched: 9. The V gene's germline CDR1 is SNHLY and CDR2 FYNNEI. This CDR3 is 17 amino acids long. CDR3 nucleotides: TGTGCCAGCAGAGCCCCTAGCGGGAGGGAAGACACAGATACGCAGTATTTT. Protein sequence: CASRAPSGREDTDTQYF.